A single sample is the source of the 5 T cell receptor beta chains below, sequenced in a study of blood T cell repertoires in COVID-19. Repertoires were generated with immunoSEQ multiplex PCR, while TCRdb's copy carries only in-frame clones and drops some. The data hold 250,000 to 300,000 clones, with approximately 79% observed a single time. Material for sequencing was PBMCs or T cells enriched from blood (not recorded which). These receptors all come from a man under 40 with acute COVID-19.

The rearrangement joins TRBV11-3 to TRBJ2-3, with 9 bases lining up with TRBD2. CDR1 is SGHNT, CDR2 YENEEA, per germline. This CDR3 contains 19 residues. V trimming: 1 base; J trimming: 0 bases; junction bases outside the gene matches: 11. The CDR3 coding sequence is TGTGCCAGCAGCTTAGGGTTCAGACTAGCGGACATTAGCACAGATACGCAGTATTTT. This translates into CASSLGFRLADISTDTQYF. Variable domain in full (rest from reference TRBV11-3 and TRBJ2-3): EAGVVQSPRYKIIEKKQPVAFWCNPISGHNTLYWYLQNLGQGPELLIRYENEEAVDDSQLPKDRFSAERLKGVDSTLKIQPAELGDSAVYLCASSLGFRLADISTDTQYFGPGTRLTVL.

The V and J genes are TRBV7-2 and TRBJ1-6; 8 nucleotides line up with TRBD1. Germline CDR1 SGHTA, CDR2 FQGNSA. CDR3 length equals 17 residues. V dropped 0 bases and J dropped 1; count of bases not matched to a gene: 2. CDR3 loop: CASSLARGRSYNSPLHF. Written as DNA, the CDR3 is TGTGCCAGCAGCTTAGCCAGGGGGCGGTCCTATAATTCACCCCTCCACTTT. The full variable domain, rest sourced from reference TRBV7-2 and TRBJ1-6, is GAGVSQSPSNKVTEKGKDVELRCDPISGHTALYWYRQSLGQGLEFLIYFQGNSAPDKSGLPSDRFSAERTGGSVSTLTIQRTQQEDSAVYLCASSLARGRSYNSPLHFGNGTRLTVT.

The CDR3 reads CATSREALNQPQHF. CDR3 sequence (DNA): TGTGCCACCAGCAGAGAAGCTCTCAATCAGCCCCAGCATTTT. The chain couples TRBV15 to TRBJ1-5; D is unresolved. This CDR3 is 14 amino acids long. Deletions cut 0 bases from V and 3 bases from J, with 6 bases between. Germline V CDR1 and CDR2: LNHNV, YYDKDF (reference sequence).

The CDR3: CATERQVSGNTIYF. The CDR3 nucleotides read TGTGCCACCGAACGACAGGTCTCTGGAAACACCATATATTTT. J is TRBJ1-3 and V is TRBV18; perhaps TRBD1 as D (6 bases). The ends were cut back, 10 bases at V and 0 bases at J, with 13 bases in the middle. Germline V lookup: CDR1 KGHSH, CDR2 LQKENI. This CDR3 has 14 residues.

This rearrangement joins TRBV25-1 to TRBJ1-6; weak D call: TRBD1 (6 bases). V lost 3 bases and J lost 4, with 10 bases in between. Germline V gives CDR1 MGHDK, CDR2 SYGVNS. This CDR3 is 15 amino acids long. This chain's CDR3 is CASSDADRYNSPLHF. CDR3 sequence (DNA): TGTGCCAGCAGTGACGCGGACAGATATAATTCACCCCTCCACTTT.